These 11 T cell receptor beta chains share one sample of origin, sequenced in a study of T cells in Graves' hyperthyroidism and ophthalmopathy. Researchers took RNA transcripts and amplified the TCR beta CDR3 regions from them. HTBI primers were the set used in a first-round RT-PCR of the TCR CDR3. MiXCR, applied by TCRdb to the multiplex PCR reads, yields one record per CDR3 protein. The sample holds about 600,000 distinct CDR3 sequences, about 14% seen once. Sequenced: blood. These receptors were taken from a woman aged 45 to 65 with Graves' ophthalmopathy.

The chain joins TRBV9 to TRBJ1-5, with D unclear. V was cut by 0 bases and J by 2 bases, with 9 bases left in between. Per the germline V gene, CDR1 is SGDLS and CDR2 is YYNGEE. CDR3 size: 15 residues. CDR3 in amino acids: CASSVGTVGNQPQHF. Here the CDR3 DNA reads TGTGCCAGCAGCGTAGGGACTGTAGGCAATCAGCCCCAGCATTTT. Looking up the rest from reference TRBV9 and TRBJ1-5 gives the full variable domain: DSGVTQTPKHLITATGQRVTLRCSPRSGDLSVYWYQQSLDQGLQFLIQYYNGEERAKGNILERFSAQQFPDLHSELNLSSLELGDSALYFCASSVGTVGNQPQHFGDGTRLSIL.

This clonotype appeared many times. The chain combines TRBV7-8 with TRBJ1-1; 9 bases fit TRBD1. Trimming removed 2 bases from V and 3 bases from J; junction bases left unmatched: 4. From germline, CDR1 is SGHVS and CDR2 FQNEAQ. This CDR3 is built from 15 residues. CDR3 loop: CASSLRGTGYTEAFF. CDR3 sequence (DNA): TGTGCCAGCAGCTTACGCGGGACAGGGTACACTGAAGCTTTCTTT.

This clonotype was recorded at least ten times. V and J are TRBV7-2 and TRBJ1-2; the D gene is possibly TRBD1 (6 bases). V lost 5 bases, J lost 2 bases, and 9 bases lay in between. From germline, CDR1 is SGHTA and CDR2 FQGNSA. CDR3 length equals 13 residues. This chain's CDR3 is CASSHDRNYGYTF. CDR3 sequence (DNA): TGTGCCAGCAGCCATGACAGGAACTATGGCTACACCTTC.

In this sample, this clonotype turned up many times. The rearrangement joins TRBV7-2 to TRBJ1-2; D call uncertain. Germline CDR1 reads SGHTA; CDR2 reads FQGNSA. The CDR3 extends over 14 amino acids. Trimming took 5 bases from V and 4 from J, leaving 14 bases between them. The CDR3 spells CASSPRDPLYGYTF. The DNA for the CDR3 is TGTGCCAGCAGCCCCCGAGATCCCCTCTATGGCTACACCTTC.

In its sample, this clonotype was seen many times. The CDR3 spells CASSFSTPYRSYNEQFF. The DNA for the CDR3 is TGTGCCAGCAGCTTCTCTACACCATATCGCTCCTACAATGAGCAGTTCTTC. This rearrangement joins TRBV11-2 to TRBJ2-1; D remains unclear. V gave up 3 bases and J gave up 0 bases, with 15 bases separating them. The CDR3 is 17 residues long. Per germline, CDR1 SGHAT and CDR2 FQNNGV. Full variable domain (rest looked up from reference TRBV11-2 and TRBJ2-1): EAGVAQSPRYKIIEKRQSVAFWCNPISGHATLYWYQQILGQGPKLLIQFQNNGVVDDSQLPKDRFSAERLKGVDSTLKIQPAKLEDSAVYLCASSFSTPYRSYNEQFFGPGTRLTVL.

A word on this clonotype: Being one base from a much bigger clone, this may be a read error. This chain joins TRBV7-3 and TRBJ2-5, with D hard to call. The CDR3 length is 16 residues. With 2 bases removed from V and 1 base from J, the gap between germline ends came to 14 bases. The V gene's germline CDR1 is SGHTA and CDR2 FQGTGA. The CDR3 loop reads CASSLFGVGSQETQYF. The CDR3 DNA is TGTGCCAGCAGCTTATTCGGCGTCGGTTCCCAAGAGACCCAGTACTTC.

This clonotype was seen repeatedly, ten times or more. This sequence joins TRBV20-1 and TRBJ2-1; 9 nucleotides align to TRBD1. Germline lookup yields CDR1 DFQATT and CDR2 SNEGSKA (reference sequence). Trimming took 2 bases from V and 4 from J; bases not matched to a gene: 15. The CDR3 length is 18 residues. The CDR3 protein is CSARPGQGFLAEYNEQFF. CDR3 coding DNA: TGCAGTGCTAGACCGGGACAGGGATTCTTAGCGGAGTACAATGAGCAGTTCTTC.

The chain employs TRBV25-1 and TRBJ2-1; the match to TRBD2 covers 12 bases. The CDR3 consists of 16 residues. V lost 6 bases and J lost 9; bases outside the gene matches: 12. Germline V lookup: CDR1 MGHDK, CDR2 SYGVNS. CDR3 sequence: CASSLRTSGIVGEQFF. The CDR3 DNA sequence: TGTGCCAGCAGCCTCCGGACTAGCGGGATAGTTGGTGAGCAGTTCTTC.

Only a few counts were recorded for this clonotype. The rearrangement uses TRBV6-5 and TRBJ2-5; D may correspond to TRBD1 or TRBD2 (5 bases each). CDR1 and CDR2 from the germline V gene are MNHEY and SVGAGI. This CDR3 spans 17 amino acids. With 2 bases removed from V and 10 bases from J, the gap between germline ends came to 26 bases. The CDR3 nucleotides are TGTGCCAGCAGTTACCTGACTGGGGGAGCGCCGGTGAAAGGCCAGTACTTC. Protein: CASSYLTGGAPVKGQYF.

This clonotype appeared a few times. CDR3 sequence (DNA): TGTGCCAGCAGCGTTCCGGGACCACCGAAGCGGGATGAGCAGTTCTTC. It specifies CASSVPGPPKRDEQFF. The chain is built from TRBV6-1 and TRBJ2-1; D may be TRBD2 (6 bases). This CDR3 has 16 residues. The germline V gene encodes CDR1 MNHNS and CDR2 SASEGT. The V end lost 6 bases, the J end lost 8 bases, and 23 bases lay between the germline ends.

This clonotype was found many times. The chain has TRBV20-1 and TRBJ2-7, with TRBD2 matching over 13 bases. Germline V gives CDR1 DFQATT, CDR2 SNEGSKA (reference sequence). The trim removed 5 bases at V and 1 base at J, leaving 5 bases unmatched. CDR3 length: 15 residues. In DNA, the CDR3 is TGCAGTGCTCCGCAGACTAGCGGGAGGTCCTACGAGCAGTACTTC. Amino acids: CSAPQTSGRSYEQYF.